Below, one T cell receptor (beta chain) is given with its context. What it binds is not known. This specimen comes from a study of cytomegalovirus exposure and HLA in healthy donors. Sequencing used immunoSEQ multiplex PCR; TCRdb keeps in-frame clones, though not all of them. Among 200,000 to 300,000 clones listed, 90% were seen once. General observations from the study: The majority of TCR sequences were rare, yet some public TCRs appeared in many donors. About 150 TCR beta chains were listed as cytomegalovirus-associated.

V was clipped by 5 bases and J by 5 bases, with 16 bases between them. Germline V gene data show CDR1 as MNHEY and CDR2 as SMNVEV (reference sequence). This CDR3 comprises 14 residues. The origin of this receptor is a woman younger than 45 in good health and CMV-seronegative. The V call is TRBV27, the J call TRBJ2-7; D perhaps matches TRBD2 (6 bases). Sequencing was carried out using PBMCs. The CDR3 here is CASSPWAGPDEQYF. CDR3 coding DNA: TGTGCCAGCAGTCCCTGGGCGGGACCCGACGAGCAGTACTTC.